The 26 T cell receptor beta chains presented below share a single source sample, sequenced in a study of human T cells and chemical hapten exposure. Time point noted: patch test 1, 2 weeks after DPC sensitization. Treatment specified: therapeutic diphenylcyclopropenone sensitization with weekly scalp DPC. TCRdb recomputed calls from the RACE reads with MiXCR, one row per CDR3 protein. Here the sample spans about 120,000 distinct CDR3 sequences, roughly an eighth being singletons. The sequenced sample was whole blood, obtained in connection with sensitization to the hapten diphenylcyclopropenone (DPC). These receptors came from a woman aged 45-60 years with alopecia areata. Some clones in this sample may be carry-over from other donors' samples.

This clonotype was counted a few times. The gene calls are TRBV28 and TRBJ2-2, with TRBD2 identical over 14 bases. J gave up 5 bases and V 5 bases, and 10 bases lay outside the gene matches. Looked up from germline, CDR1 is MDHEN and CDR2 is SYDVKM. The CDR3 length is 18 residues. CDR3 nucleotide sequence: TGTGCCAGCAGTATTCCGGGACTAGCGGGGGTTGGGACCGGGGAGCTGTTTTTT. It specifies CASSIPGLAGVGTGELFF.

The chain employs TRBV20-1 and TRBJ1-5; no clear D. Trimming left V 6 bases short and J 7 bases short, with 7 bases between. Germline-derived CDR1 and CDR2 are DFQATT and SNEGSKA (reference sequence). There are 10 residues in the CDR3. The CDR3 protein is CSAIWQPQHF. DNA of the CDR3: TGCAGTGCGATTTGGCAGCCCCAGCATTTT.

This chain connects TRBV28 to TRBJ2-2; 10 nucleotides agree with TRBD1. The CDR3 loop spans 18 amino acids. CDR1 is MDHEN, CDR2 SYDVKM, per germline. Unmatched junction bases numbered 11, after V lost 3 bases and J lost 4 bases. CDR3: CASSFHPHRTGGTGELFF. The CDR3, as DNA: TGTGCCAGCAGTTTCCACCCCCACCGGACAGGGGGCACCGGGGAGCTGTTTTTT. Full variable domain (outside the CDR3, taken from reference TRBV28 and TRBJ2-2): DVKVTQSSRYLVKRTGEKVFLECVQDMDHENMFWYRQDPGLGLRLIYFSYDVKMKEKGDIPEGYSVSREKKERFSLILESASTNQTSMYLCASSFHPHRTGGTGELFFGEGSRLTVL.

This clonotype was observed many times. The chain carries TRBV4-1 and TRBJ2-1; 8 bases line up with TRBD2. Germline assignment: CDR1 MGHRA and CDR2 YSYEKL. Germline trimming cut 2 bases from V and 3 bases from J; bases unmatched to any gene: 3. This CDR3 is 15 amino acids long. The CDR3 DNA reads TGCGCCAGCAGCCAAACTAGCGGTGACTACAATGAGCAGTTCTTC. Its protein is CASSQTSGDYNEQFF.

This clonotype was picked up many times. This chain joins TRBV11-2 and TRBJ1-1; D not certain. CDR3 length: 13 amino acids. In germline, CDR1 is SGHAT, CDR2 FQNNGV. The ends were cut back, 1 base at V and 3 bases at J, with 6 bases in the middle. The DNA for the CDR3 is TGTGCCAGCAGCTTAGTTTCGTACACTGAAGCTTTCTTT. This encodes CASSLVSYTEAFF. The full variable domain, in which reference TRBV11-2 and TRBJ1-1 provide the parts outside the CDR3, is EAGVAQSPRYKIIEKRQSVAFWCNPISGHATLYWYQQILGQGPKLLIQFQNNGVVDDSQLPKDRFSAERLKGVDSTLKIQPAKLEDSAVYLCASSLVSYTEAFFGQGTRLTVV.

This clonotype was counted at least ten times. V and J are TRBV20-1 and TRBJ2-7; D unclear. The V end lost 5 bases, the J end lost 0 bases, and 11 bases lay between the germline ends. Germline CDR1 reads DFQATT; CDR2 reads SNEGSKA (reference sequence). CDR3 size: 13 residues. The CDR3 nucleotides are TGCAGTGCTGACGCAGGTAGCTCCTACGAGCAGTACTTC. This sequence encodes CSADAGSSYEQYF.

This clonotype was counted at least ten times. The genes are TRBV20-1 and TRBJ1-6; D might be TRBD1 (5 bases). CDR3 length: 18 amino acids. Germline CDR1 is DFQATT and CDR2 is SNEGSKA (reference sequence). Trimming took 0 bases from V and 0 from J, leaving 15 bases between them. The CDR3 here is CSARDFFGGSSYNSPLHF. DNA for the CDR3: TGCAGTGCTAGAGATTTTTTTGGGGGAAGCTCCTATAATTCACCCCTCCACTTT.

The V gene is TRBV9, the J gene TRBJ2-7; 7 nucleotides agree with TRBD1. The junction had 3 bases not matched to a gene; V was cut back by 0 bases and J by 3 bases. This CDR3 is built from 14 residues. Germline V gene data show CDR1 as SGDLS and CDR2 as YYNGEE. This chain's CDR3 is CASSVDRGGYEQYF. CDR3 DNA: TGTGCCAGCAGCGTAGACAGGGGCGGCTACGAGCAGTACTTC.

This clonotype has ten or more counts. V and J are TRBV11-2 and TRBJ2-2; unclear D gene. Germline V gene data show CDR1 as SGHAT and CDR2 as FQNNGV. Trimming pared 0 bases from V and 6 bases from J, leaving 8 bases between. The CDR3 is 14 amino acids. CDR3 amino acids: CASSLDGFSGELFF. As DNA, the CDR3 is TGTGCCAGCAGCTTAGATGGGTTCTCCGGGGAGCTGTTTTTT.

Comments on this clonotype: Being one base from a much bigger clone, this may be a read error. This sequence joins TRBV6-2 or TRBV6-3 and TRBJ1-6, with D uncertain. Germline V gene data show CDR1 as MNHEY and CDR2 as SVGEGT. The CDR3 is made up of 15 amino acids. Trimming removed 5 bases at V and 0 bases at J, with 8 bases between. The CDR3 nucleotides are TGTGCCAGCAGTCATGGGAGCTCCTATAATTCACCCCTCCACTTT. Encoded protein: CASSHGSSYNSPLHF.

Ten or more counts support this clonotype. An end of the junction differs from the germline gene, which may be a read error. The chain uses TRBV7-2 and TRBJ2-7, with D possibly called TRBD1 or TRBD2 (5 bases each). This CDR3 is 14 amino acids long. Germline CDR1 reads SGHTA; CDR2 reads FQGNSA. The CDR3 protein is CASSISGTSLRTCF. The DNA of the CDR3 is TGTGCCAGCAGCATCTCCGGGACCTCCCTACGCACTTGCTTC.

In this sample, this clonotype turned up many times. The chain has TRBV6-1 and TRBJ1-6; maybe TRBD1 (6 bases). V gave up 4 bases and J gave up 6 bases, with 16 bases separating them. The CDR3 spans 16 residues. CDR1 and CDR2 (germline): MNHNS, SASEGT. CDR3: CASSVGRGVFNSPLHF. The CDR3 DNA follows: TGTGCCAGCAGTGTGGGCAGGGGTGTATTTAATTCACCCCTCCACTTT.

The rearrangement uses TRBV5-1 and TRBJ2-7; D possibly corresponds to TRBD2 (8 bases). CDR3 length: 16 residues. Germline CDR1 is SGHRS and CDR2 is YFSETQ. V shed 0 bases and J shed 6 bases, with 19 bases lying between them. This CDR3 is CASSLGSTSAGGEQYF. CDR3 sequence (DNA): TGCGCCAGCAGCTTGGGATCGACTAGCGCAGGGGGCGAGCAGTACTTC.

This clonotype was detected many times. The chain carries TRBV5-4 and TRBJ2-2; a weak D match, TRBD2 (6 bases). Germline assignment: CDR1 SGHNT and CDR2 YYREEE (reference sequence). This CDR3 is 15 amino acids long. V lost 4 bases and J lost 0, with 10 bases in between. CDR3 loop: CASSGGTANTGELFF. The CDR3 bases are TGTGCCAGCAGCGGGGGGACCGCGAACACCGGGGAGCTGTTTTTT.

The V call is TRBV10-3, the J call TRBJ2-7; 9 nucleotides agree with TRBD1. CDR1 is ENHRY and CDR2 is SYGVKD in the germline V gene. Losses at the gene ends were 8 bases for V and 5 bases for J; bases not matched to a gene: 10. This CDR3 region has 14 residues. The CDR3 reads CAISGTGGVDEQYF. Here the CDR3 DNA reads TGTGCCATCTCTGGTACAGGGGGCGTCGACGAGCAGTACTTC.

This chain uses TRBV28 with TRBJ2-7; 7 bases are shared with TRBD2. Looked up from germline, CDR1 is MDHEN and CDR2 is SYDVKM. V lost 6 bases to trimming and J lost 2 bases; unmatched junction nucleotides: 4. There are 13 residues in the CDR3. The CDR3 DNA is TGTGCCAGCAGATTAGGACTAGCCTACGAGCAGTACTTC. Translation gives CASRLGLAYEQYF.

This clonotype was counted many times. V is TRBV10-3 and J is TRBJ1-2; D call uncertain. The CDR3 extends over 16 amino acids. Germline lookup yields CDR1 ENHRY and CDR2 SYGVKD. Between the trimmed V and J ends, which lost 6 bases and 8 bases, there was a span of 25 bases. CDR3 residues: CAISDNPLGLPRGYTF. CDR3 sequence (DNA): TGTGCCATCAGCGACAATCCCCTTGGACTGCCTAGGGGCTACACCTTC.

This clonotype was detected many times. V gene TRBV20-1 combines with J gene TRBJ1-4; perhaps TRBD1 as D (5 bases). CDR1 and CDR2 from the germline V gene are DFQATT and SNEGSKA (reference sequence). The CDR3 loop spans 13 amino acids. V was cut by 7 bases and J by 7 bases, with 16 bases left in between. The CDR3 sequence: CSVGGWESEKLFF. CDR3 nucleotides: TGCAGTGTTGGGGGATGGGAGTCTGAAAAACTGTTTTTT.

This clonotype came up many times. The chain recombines TRBV29-1 with TRBJ2-5, with 8 bases identical to TRBD1. The CDR3 length is 13 residues. CDR1 and CDR2 (germline): SQVTM, ANQGSEA. J was trimmed by 2 bases and V by 7 bases; bases with no gene match: 6. CDR3 in amino acids: CSALTGGQETQYF. DNA of the CDR3: TGCAGCGCCCTAACAGGGGGTCAAGAGACCCAGTACTTC.

This clonotype was observed a handful of times. One end of the junction is discordant with germline, which a read error may explain. This rearrangement joins TRBV7-2 to TRBJ2-3; 7 bases match TRBD2. CDR3 length: 12 amino acids. CDR1 and CDR2 (germline): SGHTA, FQGNSA. The CDR3 is CASSREEGVRDF. CDR3 bases: TGTGCCAGCAGCCGGGAGGAAGGGGTCAGGGATTTT. The full variable domain, rest sourced from reference TRBV7-2 and TRBJ2-3, is GAGVSQSPSNKVTEKGKDVELRCDPISGHTALYWYRQSLGQGLEFLIYFQGNSAPDKSGLPSDRFSAERTGGSVSTLTIQRTQQEDSAVYLCASSREEGVRDFGPGTRLTVL.

In DNA, the CDR3 is TGTGCCAGCAGTCCGGGACTAGCGGGGTACAATGAGCAGTTCTTC. Its protein product is CASSPGLAGYNEQFF. The chain employs TRBV27 and TRBJ2-1; 13 bases map to TRBD2. Germline lookup yields CDR1 MNHEY and CDR2 SMNVEV (reference sequence). The CDR3 runs 15 residues. V shed 5 bases, J shed 4 bases, and the junction held 2 bases outside the gene matches.

A few counts support this clonotype. This rearrangement joins TRBV20-1 to TRBJ1-1; D might be TRBD1 (5 bases). There are 13 residues in the CDR3. Trimming took off 5 bases at V and 4 bases at J, with 14 bases between the two ends. The germline gives CDR1 DFQATT, CDR2 SNEGSKA (reference sequence). DNA for the CDR3: TGCAGTGCTCCCTGGGGGTACTCCACTGAAGCTTTCTTT. Protein: CSAPWGYSTEAFF.

This clonotype occurred many times. The V call is TRBV20-1, the J call TRBJ1-1; D perhaps matches TRBD1 (5 bases). V lost 3 bases and J lost 7, with 12 bases in between. The CDR3 length is 12 residues. Germline V gene sequence: CDR1 DFQATT, CDR2 SNEGSKA (reference sequence). The CDR3 is CSASEQVLEAFF. CDR3 coding DNA: TGCAGTGCTAGTGAACAGGTTCTTGAAGCTTTCTTT.

The table lists this clonotype with a few counts. V usage is TRBV24-1 and J usage is TRBJ2-2; 8 bases are shared with TRBD2. Trimming at V came to 4 bases and at J to 8 bases, leaving 8 bases not matched to a gene. The germline V gene has CDR1 KGHDR and CDR2 SFDVKD. This CDR3 has 15 amino acids. The CDR3 region has the DNA TGTGCCACCAGTGACCCCGGGGGGGTCGAGGGGGAGCTGTTTTTT. Translated: CATSDPGGVEGELFF.

This clonotype was observed many times. V is TRBV11-2 and J is TRBJ2-2, with D possibly being TRBD1 or TRBD2 (5 bases each). The germline CDR1 and CDR2 sequences are SGHAT and FQNNGV. V was clipped by 6 bases and J by 5 bases, with 19 bases between them. CDR3 size: 16 residues. CDR3 sequence: CASRRTGQHRTGELFF. The DNA for the CDR3 is TGTGCCAGCAGGAGGACGGGGCAGCATCGTACCGGGGAGCTGTTTTTT.

This clonotype has at least ten counts. V usage is TRBV5-1 and J usage is TRBJ2-3; D ambiguous. V shed 3 bases and J shed 6 bases, with 8 bases lying between them. Germline V gives CDR1 SGHRS, CDR2 YFSETQ. The CDR3 covers 12 residues. The CDR3 reads CASSSPTDTQYF. DNA for the CDR3: TGCGCCAGCAGCTCCCCGACGGATACGCAGTATTTT.